Described below is a single T cell receptor beta chain sequence and its context. This CDR3 region has 13 residues. CDR1 and CDR2 from the germline V gene are DFQATT and SNEGSKA (reference sequence). V was clipped by 3 bases and J by 7 bases, with 13 bases between them. Sequencing was performed with immunoSEQ multiplex PCR; in TCRdb, only in-frame clones are kept and a portion is missing. The profile shows under 350,000 clones, 65% to 90% of them singletons. This sample stems from a study of blood T cell repertoires in COVID-19. Material for sequencing was peripheral blood. The J gene is TRBJ1-5, the V gene TRBV20-1; perhaps TRBD1 as D (5 bases). This sequence was found in a human donor in a cohort sampled during active COVID-19. CDR3 residues: CSASGGGRQPQHF. The DNA of the CDR3 is TGCAGTGCTAGTGGGGGGGGGAGGCAGCCCCAGCATTTT.